Here is one TCR beta chain with its context. Antigen specificity is unknown. Sequencing was performed with immunoSEQ multiplex PCR; in TCRdb, only in-frame clones are kept and a portion is missing. Of roughly 660,000 clones in the sample, roughly 91% were seen once. This entry belongs to a study of shared clonotypes between healthy human individuals. CD8 memory merged CD45RO+ cells and CCR7-negative CD45RA+ TemRA cells into one population. Study-wide findings and caveats: Non-shared clonotypes were found to have lower generation probabilities than the clonotypes that were shared by all four of the sorted-subset donors. As a rule, naive subsets had a larger estimated richness than memory subsets.

Sequenced: memory CD8+ T cells from PBMCs. The subset: CD45RO+ cells pooled with CCR7-negative TemRA cells. The clonotype comes from a young man in good health. Some clones in this sample may be carry-over from other donors' samples.

The CDR3: CASSSLGGFSGYTF. In DNA form, the CDR3 reads TGTGCCAGCAGCTCCCTTGGGGGGTTTAGTGGCTACACCTTC. The chain employs TRBV7-2 and TRBJ1-2; TRBD1 is a possible D gene (5 bases). The germline V and J ends were trimmed by 4 bases and 7 bases, with 16 bases remaining between them. CDR3 length: 14 residues. The germline V gene encodes CDR1 SGHTA and CDR2 FQGNSA.